These T cell receptor beta chains were read from a single sample in a study of CD4+ T cells in melanoma. The repertoire was sequenced with immunoSEQ multiplex PCR; TCRdb's copy has only in-frame clones and lacks some. The table includes about 21,000 clones, around 79% detected once. Input material: cells from a culture (not recorded whether cultured in vitro). These receptors were obtained from a human donor with melanoma. The CDR3 runs from the conserved cysteine through the conserved F or W.

j_call | v_call | cdr3_aa
TRBJ1-4 | TRBV7-8 | CASSLFFAGATNEKLFF
TRBJ1-3 | TRBV6-1 | CASTSLRPGNTIYF
TRBJ2-5 | TRBV5-1 | CASSLVTGARETQYF
TRBJ1-5 | TRBV29-1 | CSARVGGSNQPQHF
TRBJ2-5 | TRBV5-1 | CASAGLAGTQETQYF
TRBJ1-6 | TRBV6-5 | CASRTGVGGSPLHF
TRBJ1-2 | TRBV21-1 | CRSTRGERDNYGYTF
TRBJ1-1 | TRBV2 | CASSESGHYTEAFF
TRBJ1-6 | TRBV27 | CASSRTGPVSPLHF
TRBJ2-1 | TRBV9 | CASSVDATGDGEQFF
TRBJ1-5 | TRBV10-2 | CASSVPGGGQPQHF
TRBJ1-2 | TRBV2 | CASRGTVSYGYTF
TRBJ2-1 | TRBV5-1 | CASSLWMQEPPYNEQFF
TRBJ1-1 | TRBV6-6 | CASSSQDTEAFF
TRBJ1-1 | TRBV13 | CASSLTPTEAFF
TRBJ2-3 | TRBV11-2 | CASSSYRGRGDTQYF